These 21 T cell receptor beta chains share one sample of origin, sequenced in a study of T cell repertoires in cytomegalovirus infection. From the reads, TCRdb called clonotypes with MiXCR, one entry per CDR3 protein. Among around 440,000 distinct CDR3 sequences listed, around 10% were seen once. What was sequenced was PBMCs. Source of these receptors: a human donor in good health (CMV status not recorded). Some clones in this sample may be carry-over from other donors' samples.

This clonotype was seen ten or more times. V gene TRBV7-9 combines with J gene TRBJ2-1; 10 positions match TRBD2. V trimming: 5 bases; J trimming: 4 bases; junction bases outside the gene matches: 20. The CDR3 length is 20 residues. Germline loops: CDR1 SEHNR, CDR2 FQNEAQ (reference sequence). The CDR3 reads CASSQPVLGSGRAAYNEQFF. In nucleotides, the CDR3 is TGTGCCAGCAGCCAACCAGTTCTTGGGAGCGGGAGGGCTGCGTACAATGAGCAGTTCTTC.

This clonotype was seen only a few times. The chain is built from TRBV5-1 and TRBJ1-6; TRBD1 is a possible D gene (5 bases). Germline V lookup: CDR1 SGHRS, CDR2 YFSETQ. The CDR3 is 12 residues long. The V end lost 3 bases, the J end lost 11 bases, and 9 bases lay between the germline ends. CDR3 DNA sequence: TGCGCCAGCAGCTCCGGGGGTACACCCCTCCACTTT. This gives the protein CASSSGGTPLHF.

This clonotype showed up just once. This chain connects TRBV4-2 to TRBJ2-2; D is perhaps TRBD1 (6 bases). CDR1 and CDR2 from the germline V gene are LGHNA and YNFKEQ. The ends were cut back, 1 base at V and 2 bases at J, with 14 bases in the middle. The CDR3 covers 17 residues. In nucleotides, the CDR3 is TGTGCCAGCAGCCAAGGCCAGGGGAATTACAACACCGGGGAGCTGTTTTTT. As protein: CASSQGQGNYNTGELFF.

This clonotype was observed at least ten times. The rearrangement links TRBV7-3 to TRBJ2-2, with 10 bases lining up with TRBD2. The CDR3 contains 15 residues. Germline lookup yields CDR1 SGHTA and CDR2 FQGTGA. The V segment lost 4 bases and the J segment 3 bases; nucleotides outside the gene matches: 2. The CDR3 sequence: CASSSGLADTGELFF. The CDR3 DNA reads TGTGCCAGCAGCTCCGGACTAGCGGACACCGGGGAGCTGTTTTTT.

The rearrangement links TRBV7-9 to TRBJ2-5, with D perhaps matching TRBD1 or TRBD2 (7 bases each). CDR1 and CDR2 (germline): SEHNR, FQNEAQ (reference sequence). The CDR3 is 15 amino acids. Trimming took 4 bases from V and 2 from J, leaving 14 bases between them. The chain's CDR3 is CASSSFRGGQETQYF. In DNA, the CDR3 is TGTGCCAGCAGCTCCTTCAGGGGGGGACAAGAGACCCAGTACTTC.

This clonotype occurred many times. The chain links TRBV7-2 to TRBJ2-7, with D possibly called TRBD1 or TRBD2 (5 bases each). The CDR3 extends over 12 amino acids. Germline V CDR1 and CDR2: SGHTA, FQGNSA. The ends were cut back, 5 bases at V and 9 bases at J, with 14 bases in the middle. The CDR3 region has the DNA TGTGCCAGCAGCCGGGACCTGCTAGGGCAGTACTTC. Its protein is CASSRDLLGQYF.

V and J are TRBV27 and TRBJ1-2; D is possibly TRBD1 (5 bases). The germline V and J ends were trimmed by 3 bases and 3 bases, with 11 bases remaining between them. CDR1 and CDR2 (germline): MNHEY, SMNVEV (reference sequence). The CDR3 has 14 residues. CDR3 residues: CASSFHGTDYGYTF. In DNA form, the CDR3 reads TGTGCCAGCAGTTTCCACGGGACGGACTATGGCTACACCTTC.

In this sample, this clonotype turned up many times. This chain uses TRBV12-3 or TRBV12-4 with TRBJ2-7; D is uncertain. V was trimmed by 3 bases and J by 1 base, leaving 7 bases between them. The CDR3 is made up of 13 amino acids. The DNA for the CDR3 is TGTGCCAGCAGTTTGGCGAAATCCTACGAGCAGTACTTC. Translated: CASSLAKSYEQYF.

This clonotype came up a few times. The chain employs TRBV5-1 and TRBJ2-7, with 9 positions matching TRBD2. J lost 3 bases, V lost 7 bases, and 11 bases had no gene match. Germline V gene sequence: CDR1 SGHRS, CDR2 YFSETQ. This CDR3 has 15 amino acids. In DNA, the CDR3 is TGCGCCAGCTCTCGAGGGCAGCGGGGGGACTACGAGCAGTACTTC. It yields the protein CASSRGQRGDYEQYF.

This clonotype was found a few times. V and J are TRBV24-1 and TRBJ2-5; D uncertain. CDR3 size: 15 residues. Germline lookup yields CDR1 KGHDR and CDR2 SFDVKD. V gave up 3 bases and J gave up 4 bases, with 14 bases separating them. The CDR3, as DNA: TGTGCCACCAGTGATCCCGACCCTCGGGCAGAGACCCAGTACTTC. Encoded protein: CATSDPDPRAETQYF.

In this sample, this clonotype turned up many times. CDR3 loop: CASSVGRDNEQFF. The CDR3 nucleotides read TGTGCCAGCAGCGTGGGAAGGGACAATGAGCAGTTCTTC. The chain uses TRBV11-1 and TRBJ2-1; unclear D gene. This CDR3 has 13 amino acids. From germline, CDR1 is SGHAT and CDR2 FQDESV (reference sequence). V gave up 5 bases and J gave up 5 bases, with 10 bases separating them.

This clonotype has at least ten counts. J is TRBJ2-1 and V is TRBV20-1; 8 bases line up with TRBD2. The ends lost 6 bases at V and 1 base at J; junction bases unmatched: 5. Germline V gene lookup returns CDR1 DFQATT and CDR2 SNEGSKA (reference sequence). The CDR3 totals 14 residues. The CDR3 region has the DNA TGCAGTGCGCCGCGGGAGGTATCCTACAATGAGCAGTTCTTC. Translating it yields CSAPREVSYNEQFF.

This clonotype was counted a few times. This chain uses TRBV12-3 or TRBV12-4 with TRBJ2-5, with 8 bases identical to TRBD2. The CDR3 has 13 residues. The J segment lost 5 bases and the V segment lost 4 bases, leaving 3 bases of the junction unmatched. The CDR3 here is CASSYSGEETQYF. In nucleotides, the CDR3 is TGTGCCAGCAGTTATAGCGGGGAGGAGACCCAGTACTTC.

This clonotype was counted many times. J is TRBJ2-1 and V is TRBV7-2; D is possibly TRBD2 (5 bases). The CDR3 is 15 amino acids. V gave up 1 base and J gave up 4 bases, with 11 bases separating them. Germline CDR1 and CDR2: SGHTA and FQGNSA. The CDR3 region has the DNA TGTGCCAGCAGCTTAGATGCAGCGGAGTACAATGAGCAGTTCTTC. Protein product: CASSLDAAEYNEQFF.

This clonotype was seen repeatedly, ten times or more. The germline gene is not matched at one end of the junction; a read error may be the cause. CDR3 nucleotide sequence: TGCGCCAGCAGTCAAGAGCCTCTCCCTCACCAAGAGACCCAGTACTTC. Its translation: CASSQEPLPHQETQYF. V gene TRBV4-1 combines with J gene TRBJ2-5; D is undetermined. The CDR3 is 16 residues long. The germline CDR1 and CDR2 sequences are MGHRA and YSYEKL.

This clonotype came up many times. V is TRBV4-2 and J is TRBJ2-5, with 10 bases matching TRBD2. The V gene end was trimmed by 0 bases and the J gene end by 4 bases; junction bases not matched to a gene: 8. CDR3 length: 17 residues. Germline assignment: CDR1 LGHNA and CDR2 YNFKEQ. The CDR3 coding sequence is TGTGCCAGCAGCCAAGATCTACCTAGCGGGAGAGTAGAGACCCAGTACTTC. Translation gives CASSQDLPSGRVETQYF.

The gene calls are TRBV2 and TRBJ1-4; no reliable D call. CDR3 size: 13 residues. Germline lookup yields CDR1 SNHLY and CDR2 FYNNEI. V lost 4 bases and J 3 bases, leaving 6 bases between the germline ends. CDR3 nucleotide sequence: TGTGCCAGCAGTGGCAGAGCTAATGAAAAACTGTTTTTT. Amino acids: CASSGRANEKLFF.

There are many counts of this clonotype. The J gene is TRBJ2-1, the V gene TRBV24-1, with 7 bases that match TRBD1. This CDR3 is 15 amino acids long. V trimming: 7 bases; J trimming: 4 bases; junction bases outside the gene matches: 9. CDR1 is KGHDR and CDR2 is SFDVKD in the germline V gene. This CDR3 is CATRTGVGDYNEQFF. As DNA, the CDR3 is TGTGCCACCAGAACAGGGGTAGGAGATTACAATGAGCAGTTCTTC.

This clonotype has ten or more counts. The J gene is TRBJ2-7, the V gene TRBV28; maybe TRBD2 (5 bases). The CDR3 runs to 15 residues. Germline assignment: CDR1 MDHEN and CDR2 SYDVKM. Trimming took 2 bases from V and 4 from J, leaving 15 bases between them. CDR3 sequence: CASSLPGLRQYEQYF. The CDR3, as DNA: TGTGCCAGCAGTTTACCTGGACTCCGGCAGTACGAGCAGTACTTC. Full variable domain (remainder filled in from reference TRBV28 and TRBJ2-7): DVKVTQSSRYLVKRTGEKVFLECVQDMDHENMFWYRQDPGLGLRLIYFSYDVKMKEKGDIPEGYSVSREKKERFSLILESASTNQTSMYLCASSLPGLRQYEQYFGPGTRLTVT.

The V gene is TRBV3-1, the J gene TRBJ1-6; 8 bases are shared with TRBD1. Germline V gene data show CDR1 as LGHDT and CDR2 as YNNKEL (reference sequence). The CDR3 length is 16 residues. V dropped 0 bases and J dropped 8; count of bases not matched to a gene: 6. CDR3 protein: CASSQDQGASDSPLHF. CDR3 DNA: TGTGCCAGCAGCCAAGATCAGGGGGCATCGGATTCACCCCTCCACTTT.

There are a few counts of this clonotype. The chain carries TRBV10-3 and TRBJ2-5; unclear D gene. The V and J ends lost 4 bases and 5 bases respectively, with 14 bases between them. The CDR3 runs 14 residues. The germline V gene encodes CDR1 ENHRY and CDR2 SYGVKD. CDR3 sequence: CAISAQRREETQYF. CDR3 in DNA: TGTGCCATCAGTGCCCAACGGCGCGAGGAGACCCAGTACTTC.